The 19 T cell receptor beta chains listed next were all sequenced from one sample in a study of CD8 T cells in ankylosing spondylitis. TCRdb reanalysed the 5' RACE reads using MiXCR and keeps one entry per CDR3 protein. Of hundreds of thousands of distinct CDR3 sequences in the sample, roughly 26% are singletons; the top ten hold roughly 6.7%. Sequenced material: blood, either unsorted or a sorted T cell fraction (not recorded which). These TCRs come from a male donor with ankylosing spondylitis or in good health (not recorded which).

This clonotype was observed many times. The chain carries TRBV20-1 and TRBJ2-1; D unresolved. Per the germline V gene, CDR1 is DFQATT and CDR2 is SNEGSKA (reference sequence). The germline V and J ends were trimmed by 3 bases and 7 bases, with 10 bases remaining between them. The CDR3 extends over 12 amino acids. CDR3 sequence (DNA): TGCAGTGCTAGCGCTGATGGGAATGAGCAGTTCTTC. Its protein product is CSASADGNEQFF.

This clonotype was seen repeatedly, ten times or more. The rearrangement uses TRBV28 and TRBJ2-1, with D perhaps given as TRBD1 or TRBD2 (6 bases each). Trimming took 6 bases from V and 15 from J, leaving 18 bases between them. The CDR3 is made up of 12 amino acids. Germline CDR1 and CDR2: MDHEN and SYDVKM. CDR3 nucleotides: TGTGCCAGCAGCTTAAGGGGGGCTGTTCCGTTCTTC. This sequence encodes CASSLRGAVPFF.

This clonotype was recorded at least ten times. The gene calls are TRBV6-1 and TRBJ1-5; D call uncertain. The CDR3 consists of 14 residues. Trimming removed 10 bases from V and 0 bases from J, with 13 bases in between. The V gene's germline CDR1 is MNHNS and CDR2 SASEGT. This chain's CDR3 is CATQLSNSNQPQHF. The CDR3 DNA reads as TGTGCCACCCAACTATCAAATAGCAATCAGCCCCAGCATTTT.

The genes are TRBV7-9 and TRBJ2-7; TRBD2 agrees at 8 bases. After removal of 5 bases from V and 12 bases from J, the junction contained 18 bases not matched to a gene. This CDR3 spans 15 amino acids. Germline V gives CDR1 SEHNR, CDR2 FQNEAQ (reference sequence). CDR3 nucleotides: TGTGCCAGCAGCAATCACGCCGTGGAACAGCGGGAGTGGTACTTC. Amino acid sequence: CASSNHAVEQREWYF.

This chain links TRBV6-1 with TRBJ1-2; no firm D call. Trimming took 6 bases from V and 7 from J, leaving 18 bases between them. Germline loops: CDR1 MNHNS, CDR2 SASEGT. The CDR3 consists of 14 residues. The CDR3 is CASSPGREGAGYTF. CDR3 sequence (DNA): TGTGCCAGCAGCCCCGGACGGGAGGGTGCTGGCTACACCTTC.

This chain links TRBV9 with TRBJ2-1; D might be TRBD2 (5 bases). The CDR3 has 15 amino acids. V shed 0 bases and J shed 2 bases, with 9 bases lying between them. The V gene's germline CDR1 is SGDLS and CDR2 YYNGEE. The CDR3 nucleotides are TGTGCCAGCAGCGTAGCTCCCGGGACCTACAATGAGCAGTTCTTC. Protein: CASSVAPGTYNEQFF.

This clonotype was recorded at least ten times. The chain is built from TRBV15 and TRBJ2-1, with 14 bases lining up with TRBD2. Per the germline V gene, CDR1 is LNHNV and CDR2 is YYDKDF (reference sequence). The CDR3 is made up of 18 amino acids. With V trimmed by 0 bases and J by 6 bases, 7 bases remained unmatched. The CDR3 sequence is CATSRDQIGTSGSNEQFF. The CDR3 DNA is TGTGCCACCAGCAGAGACCAGATCGGGACTAGCGGGAGCAATGAGCAGTTCTTC.

At least ten counts were recorded for this clonotype. The rearrangement joins TRBV7-2 to TRBJ2-5; D remains ambiguous. The CDR3 has 14 amino acids. The germline V gene has CDR1 SGHTA and CDR2 FQGNSA. V lost 0 bases to trimming and J lost 2 bases, with 7 bases between them. The CDR3: CASSLAWVQETQYF. In DNA, the CDR3 is TGTGCCAGCAGCTTAGCCTGGGTTCAAGAGACCCAGTACTTC.

This clonotype has at least ten counts. The chain uses TRBV12-3 or TRBV12-4 and TRBJ2-5; D is possibly TRBD2 (6 bases). CDR3 size: 14 residues. V lost 6 bases, J lost 5 bases, and 16 bases lay in between. DNA of the CDR3: TGTGCCAGCAGCACCGGAACTAGCTATGAGACCCAGTACTTC. Protein: CASSTGTSYETQYF.

The chain has TRBV7-6 and TRBJ2-7; no clear D gene. Germline V gene lookup returns CDR1 SGHVS and CDR2 FNYEAQ. Deletions cut 3 bases from V and 0 bases from J, with 12 bases between. The CDR3 covers 15 residues. CDR3 region: CASSLVMDVSYEQYF. The CDR3 nucleotides are TGTGCCAGCAGCTTGGTAATGGACGTCTCCTACGAGCAGTACTTC.

This clonotype was found many times. The rearrangement joins TRBV5-5 to TRBJ1-4; no definite D call. The V end was cut by 4 bases, the J end by 4 bases, with 8 bases between. CDR1 is SGHKS, CDR2 YYEKEE, per germline (reference sequence). The length of the CDR3 is 13 residues. CDR3 protein: CASSGRDNEKLFF. The CDR3 DNA follows: TGTGCCAGCAGCGGTAGGGATAATGAAAAACTGTTTTTT.

In its sample, this clonotype was seen many times. The chain combines TRBV9 with TRBJ2-3, with 8 bases fitting TRBD2. The CDR3 contains 16 residues. The junction had 7 bases not matched to a gene; V was cut back by 2 bases and J by 2 bases. Germline CDR1 and CDR2: SGDLS and YYNGEE. The CDR3 reads CASSVRAGATTDTQYF. The CDR3, as DNA: TGTGCCAGCAGCGTGCGAGCGGGAGCCACCACAGATACGCAGTATTTT.

The sample holds many counts of this clonotype. The chain links TRBV25-1 to TRBJ2-2; TRBD1 matches 10 bases. With V trimmed by 3 bases and J by 1 base, 2 bases remained unmatched. Germline-derived CDR1 and CDR2 are MGHDK and SYGVNS. CDR3 size: 16 residues. The CDR3 loop reads CASSDRDRGNTGELFF. The CDR3 coding sequence is TGTGCCAGCAGTGACCGGGACAGGGGGAACACCGGGGAGCTGTTTTTT.

At least ten counts were recorded for this clonotype. V usage is TRBV27 and J usage is TRBJ2-3; 13 bases are shared with TRBD2. Looked up from germline, CDR1 is MNHEY and CDR2 is SMNVEV (reference sequence). V shed 6 bases, J shed 4 bases, and the junction held 4 bases outside the gene matches. CDR3 length equals 15 residues. Here the CDR3 reads CASRRLAGGPDTQYF. The DNA of the CDR3 is TGTGCCAGCAGAAGACTAGCGGGAGGTCCAGATACGCAGTATTTT.

This clonotype was seen repeatedly, ten times or more. The V and J genes are TRBV28 and TRBJ2-7; 9 bases map to TRBD1. V was pared by 5 bases and J by 5 bases, with 10 bases of the junction left unmatched. CDR1 and CDR2 (germline): MDHEN, SYDVKM. This CDR3 contains 15 residues. DNA for the CDR3: TGTGCCAGCAGTAACCCCGGGACAGGGAGGAACGAGCAGTACTTC. This sequence encodes CASSNPGTGRNEQYF.

The V call is TRBV12-3 or TRBV12-4, the J call TRBJ2-1; 7 bases agree with TRBD1. This CDR3 is built from 15 residues. Trimming cost V 5 bases and J 8 bases; bases outside gene matches: 12. The CDR3 protein is CASSPPGQVNDEQFF. CDR3 sequence (DNA): TGTGCCAGCAGTCCTCCCGGACAGGTTAATGATGAGCAGTTCTTC.

Of note for this clonotype: One base away lies a much larger clone, so this may be a sequencing read error. V and J are TRBV5-1 and TRBJ1-1; D call uncertain. CDR1 and CDR2 from the germline V gene are SGHRS and YFSETQ. The CDR3 consists of 12 residues. The V end lost 0 bases, the J end lost 1 base, and 1 base lay between the germline ends. CDR3 in amino acids: CASSLANTEAFF. The CDR3 coding sequence is TGCGCCAGCAGCTTGGCGAACACTGAAGCTTTCTTT.

For this clonotype: Being one base from a much bigger clone, this may be a read error. The chain recombines TRBV25-1 with TRBJ2-5; D ambiguous. CDR3 size: 12 residues. CDR1 is MGHDK, CDR2 SYGVNS, per germline. The CDR3: CASRREQETRYF. CDR3 DNA sequence: TGTGCCAGCAGAAGGGAACAAGAGACCCGGTACTTC.

This clonotype was seen at least ten times. This rearrangement joins TRBV12-3 or TRBV12-4 to TRBJ1-6, with D unclear. The length of the CDR3 is 15 residues. Deletions cut 1 base from V and 11 bases from J, with 15 bases between. The CDR3 reads CASSLDPQRRTPLHF. The DNA for the CDR3 is TGTGCCAGCAGTTTAGATCCGCAGCGTCGAACACCCCTCCACTTT.